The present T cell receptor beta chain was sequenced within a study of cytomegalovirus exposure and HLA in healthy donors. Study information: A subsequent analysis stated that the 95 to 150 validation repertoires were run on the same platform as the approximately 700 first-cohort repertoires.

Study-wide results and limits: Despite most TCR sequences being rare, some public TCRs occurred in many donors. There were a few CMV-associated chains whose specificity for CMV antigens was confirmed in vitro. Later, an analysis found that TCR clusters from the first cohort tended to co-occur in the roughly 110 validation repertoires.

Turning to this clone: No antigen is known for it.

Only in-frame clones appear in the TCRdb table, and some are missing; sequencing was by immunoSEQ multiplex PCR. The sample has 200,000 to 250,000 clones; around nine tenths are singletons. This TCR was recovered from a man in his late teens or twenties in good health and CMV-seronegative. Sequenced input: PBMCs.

The CDR3 reads CASSWTLFGNQPQHF. In DNA form, the CDR3 reads TGTGCCAGCAGTTGGACATTATTTGGCAATCAGCCCCAGCATTTT. The genes are TRBV5-5 and TRBJ1-5, with a possible D match to TRBD1 (5 bases). CDR3 length: 15 residues. Germline V CDR1 and CDR2: SGHKS, YYEKEE (reference sequence). The V end lost 5 bases, the J end lost 2 bases, and 14 bases lay between the germline ends.